This TCR beta chain is drawn from a study of T cells in tumors after PD-1 blockade. Overall study results and limits: Peripheral recruitment is suggested, as some novel exhausted tumor clones were in pre-treatment blood. After therapy, most expanded exhausted CD8+ clones were absent pre-treatment, suggesting clonal replacement.

This clone is deemed medium-sized. Its antigen is not identified. Measured with immunoSEQ multiplex PCR; TCRdb has only the in-frame clones, and not every one. The sample shows approximately 8,100 clones, less than 80% of them seen only once. Germline V gene lookup returns CDR1 SEHNR and CDR2 FQNEAQ (reference sequence). The CDR3 sequence is 15 residues long. V gave up 3 bases and J gave up 5 bases; unmatched junction bases: 9. The chain uses TRBV7-9 and TRBJ2-7; TRBD1 agrees at 8 bases. Sequenced material: tumor tissue, taken after anti-PD-1 treatment. The clonotype comes from a human donor with basal cell carcinoma. CDR3 in amino acids: CASSFTGQGINEQYF. DNA of the CDR3: TGTGCCAGCAGCTTTACCGGACAGGGTATCAACGAGCAGTACTTC.